Below are 12 T cell receptor beta chains sequenced from a single sample in a study of T cells after yellow fever vaccination. Each CDR3 protein is one row after TCRdb ran MiXCR on the 5' RACE reads. This sample has some 350,000 distinct CDR3 sequences, with around 10% found just once. This material consisted of PBMCs, taken on the day of the first yellow fever vaccination. These TCRs come from a man aged 18 to 30 who received the YFV17D yellow fever vaccine.

This rearrangement joins TRBV11-2 to TRBJ1-1; D might be TRBD1 (5 bases). The CDR3 is 13 amino acids. Trimming cost V 5 bases and J 9 bases, with 16 bases left between them. Germline V CDR1 and CDR2: SGHAT, FQNNGV. CDR3 nucleotide sequence: TGTGCCAGCAGCCTAGGAGGGGCGACGAAAGCTTTCTTT. Residues: CASSLGGATKAFF.

In its sample, this clonotype was seen a few times. The chain employs TRBV7-8 and TRBJ1-5; a possible D gene is TRBD1 (5 bases). The V gene lost 1 base and the J gene lost 6 bases, with 13 bases spanning the gap. This CDR3 is 15 amino acids long. Looked up from germline, CDR1 is SGHVS and CDR2 is FQNEAQ. The DNA for the CDR3 is TGTGCCAGCAGCTTAGAAGCAGGGATGGGTCAGCCCCAGCATTTT. This codes for CASSLEAGMGQPQHF.

This clonotype has ten or more counts. V and J are TRBV20-1 and TRBJ2-2, with D tentatively TRBD1 (5 bases). This CDR3 is built from 14 residues. Germline values: CDR1 DFQATT, CDR2 SNEGSKA (reference sequence). The germline V and J ends were trimmed by 3 bases and 6 bases, with 14 bases remaining between them. CDR3 in DNA: TGCAGTGCTAGTAACCCAAGGGGCGCCGGGGAGCTGTTTTTT. Protein sequence: CSASNPRGAGELFF.

V and J are TRBV21-1 and TRBJ2-7; the table's D call, TRBD1, has no DNA check behind it. TRBV21-1 is given as a pseudogene. The CDR3 length is 15 residues. The CDR3 DNA follows: TGTGCCAGCAGCAAACGAGCCCCTCGGTCCTACGAGCAGTACGTC. It specifies CASSKRAPRSYEQYV.

J is TRBJ1-2 and V is TRBV6-5; D is possibly TRBD1 (5 bases). The ends were cut back, 0 bases at V and 4 bases at J, with 12 bases in the middle. Looked up from germline, CDR1 is MNHEY and CDR2 is SVGAGI. This CDR3 region has 15 residues. The CDR3 protein is CASSYSRQPSYGYTF. CDR3 sequence (DNA): TGTGCCAGCAGTTACTCTCGACAGCCCTCCTATGGCTACACCTTC.

This clonotype was seen more than once but under ten times. The chain links TRBV7-2 to TRBJ2-3; 8 bases are a match to TRBD2. V shed 6 bases, J shed 6 bases, and the junction held 8 bases outside the gene matches. CDR1 SGHTA and CDR2 FQGNSA come from the germline V gene. The CDR3 is made up of 14 amino acids. The CDR3 sequence: CASRDTGGSDTQYF. For the CDR3, the DNA is TGTGCCAGCAGGGACACGGGGGGGTCGGATACGCAGTATTTT.

The chain couples TRBV6-1 to TRBJ1-5, with TRBD1 as a possible D gene (5 bases). Germline V CDR1 and CDR2: MNHNS, SASEGT. This CDR3 is built from 14 residues. The V and J ends lost 10 bases and 2 bases respectively, with 15 bases between them. The CDR3 loop reads CATRRGVGNQPQHF. The CDR3, as DNA: TGTGCCACCCGACGGGGGGTCGGCAATCAGCCCCAGCATTTT.

V gene TRBV20-1 combines with J gene TRBJ2-3, with 16 bases that match TRBD2. The CDR3 totals 16 residues. With V trimmed by 4 bases and J by 2 bases, 3 bases remained unmatched. The germline gives CDR1 DFQATT, CDR2 SNEGSKA (reference sequence). The CDR3 spells CSATGTSGGVTDTQYF. The CDR3 region has the DNA TGCAGTGCTACCGGGACTAGCGGGGGGGTCACAGATACGCAGTATTTT.

V is TRBV19 and J is TRBJ2-7; D is perhaps TRBD1 (5 bases). The V and J ends lost 6 bases and 5 bases respectively, with 11 bases between them. The CDR3 is 12 residues long. The germline V gene encodes CDR1 LNHDA and CDR2 SQIVND (reference sequence). CDR3 loop: CASSVRDHEQYF. In DNA, the CDR3 is TGTGCCAGTAGCGTCAGGGATCACGAGCAGTACTTC.

V is TRBV5-4 and J is TRBJ1-6; maybe TRBD1 (5 bases). V was cut by 0 bases and J by 8 bases, with 6 bases left in between. The V gene's germline CDR1 is SGHNT and CDR2 YYREEE (reference sequence). This CDR3 spans 13 amino acids. The CDR3 is CASSLAGHSPLHF. The CDR3 DNA reads TGTGCCAGCAGCTTGGCGGGACATTCACCCCTCCACTTT.

This clonotype was seen more than once but under ten times. The chain has TRBV12-3 or TRBV12-4 and TRBJ2-5, with D maybe TRBD1 (6 bases). CDR3 length: 16 amino acids. V was pared by 6 bases and J by 3 bases, with 20 bases between. The CDR3 protein is CASSFMPGQLKETQYF. The DNA of the CDR3 is TGTGCCAGCAGCTTTATGCCGGGACAACTCAAAGAGACCCAGTACTTC.

This clonotype has only a few counts. The rearrangement joins TRBV10-2 to TRBJ2-3; D might be TRBD2 (5 bases). The CDR3 has 19 amino acids. V shed 6 bases and J shed 0 bases, with 25 bases lying between them. Germline loops: CDR1 WSHSY, CDR2 SAAADI. The CDR3 loop reads CASRGEPGQQRPSTDTQYF. The CDR3, as DNA: TGCGCCAGCAGGGGAGAGCCGGGCCAACAGAGACCCAGCACAGATACGCAGTATTTT.